The 9 T cell receptor beta chains below were found in one sample sequenced in a study of response to subunit inactivated influenza vaccine. TCRdb re-derived calls from the RT-PCR reads in MiXCR, one entry per CDR3 protein. The sample includes approximately 530,000 distinct CDR3 sequences, 6.5% to 8% of them seen just once. Sequencing used PBMCs from blood, obtained around 25 months after vaccination. These receptors all stem from a man between 50 and 70 years old who received an inactivated influenza vaccine.

This chain links TRBV14 with TRBJ2-1, with 12 bases fitting TRBD2. Germline lookup yields CDR1 SGHDN and CDR2 FVKESK. The CDR3 runs to 17 residues. Trimming removed 6 bases from V and 7 bases from J; junction bases left unmatched: 13. CDR3 region: CASSPTVTSGRWNEQFF. Written as DNA, the CDR3 is TGTGCCAGCAGTCCAACCGTGACTAGCGGGAGATGGAATGAGCAGTTCTTC.

This clonotype has a count of ten or more. The rearrangement joins TRBV6-2 or TRBV6-3 to TRBJ2-7; 14 bases line up with TRBD2. This CDR3 spans 16 amino acids. CDR1 is MNHEY, CDR2 SVGEGT, per germline. The V and J ends lost 1 base and 7 bases, in that order; junction bases with no gene match: 6. CDR3 in amino acids: CASSYLGLAGVFEQYF. The CDR3 nucleotides read TGTGCCAGCAGTTACTTGGGACTAGCGGGAGTTTTTGAGCAGTACTTC.

V gene TRBV5-1 combines with J gene TRBJ2-5, with D perhaps TRBD1 (6 bases). V dropped 1 base and J dropped 1 base, with 11 bases sitting between them. Per germline, CDR1 SGHRS and CDR2 YFSETQ. The CDR3 runs 15 residues. The CDR3 sequence: CASSLRGQSQETQYF. For the CDR3, the DNA is TGCGCCAGCAGCTTGAGAGGACAGTCCCAAGAGACCCAGTACTTC.

J is TRBJ2-3 and V is TRBV20-1; D is possibly TRBD1 or TRBD2 (6 bases each). The CDR3 is 14 residues long. Per germline, CDR1 DFQATT and CDR2 SNEGSKA (reference sequence). Trimming took 4 bases from V and 1 from J, leaving 12 bases between them. The CDR3 loop reads CSATGGPGTDTQYF. The CDR3 DNA sequence: TGCAGTGCTACTGGGGGGCCTGGCACAGATACGCAGTATTTT.

Only a few counts were recorded for this clonotype. This chain connects TRBV29-1 to TRBJ2-1; tentatively, D is TRBD1 or TRBD2 (5 bases each). CDR1 is SQVTM, CDR2 ANQGSEA, per germline. This CDR3 comprises 12 residues. The V end was cut by 6 bases, the J end by 9 bases, with 15 bases between. DNA for the CDR3: TGCAGCGTGTTGGGGGTGAGGGGTGAGCAGTTCTTC. This gives the protein CSVLGVRGEQFF.

The genes are TRBV20-1 and TRBJ2-4; 14 positions agree with TRBD2. CDR3 size: 19 residues. J gave up 3 bases and V 0 bases, and 10 bases lay outside the gene matches. The germline CDR1 and CDR2 sequences are DFQATT and SNEGSKA (reference sequence). The CDR3, as DNA: TGCAGTGCTAGAGATCACGCGACTAGCGGGAGGGCGGTCAAAAACATTCAGTACTTC. This gives the protein CSARDHATSGRAVKNIQYF.

This clonotype occurred many times. The chain is built from TRBV28 and TRBJ1-6; D gene unclear. The V end was cut by 4 bases, the J end by 8 bases, with 15 bases between. The CDR3 is 15 amino acids. Germline V gene data show CDR1 as MDHEN and CDR2 as SYDVKM. In DNA form, the CDR3 reads TGTGCCAGCAGTTCCCCTGGGGAGAGGGATTCACCCCTCCACTTT. Encoded protein: CASSSPGERDSPLHF.

This clonotype was found many times. The rearrangement uses TRBV7-9 and TRBJ2-5; 9 nucleotides line up with TRBD2. V dropped 7 bases and J dropped 1; count of bases not matched to a gene: 10. The CDR3 runs to 16 residues. The V gene's germline CDR1 is SEHNR and CDR2 FQNEAQ (reference sequence). CDR3 residues: CASTPPQRGAQETQYF. Written as DNA, the CDR3 is TGTGCCAGCACCCCCCCCCAGCGGGGGGCCCAAGAGACCCAGTACTTC.

V is TRBV20-1 and J is TRBJ2-3; no firm D call. With 3 bases removed from V and 0 bases from J, the gap between germline ends came to 7 bases. This CDR3 is built from 13 residues. Germline-derived CDR1 and CDR2 are DFQATT and SNEGSKA (reference sequence). The CDR3 bases are TGCAGTGCTAGTTTCGTTAGCACAGATACGCAGTATTTT. Its translation: CSASFVSTDTQYF.